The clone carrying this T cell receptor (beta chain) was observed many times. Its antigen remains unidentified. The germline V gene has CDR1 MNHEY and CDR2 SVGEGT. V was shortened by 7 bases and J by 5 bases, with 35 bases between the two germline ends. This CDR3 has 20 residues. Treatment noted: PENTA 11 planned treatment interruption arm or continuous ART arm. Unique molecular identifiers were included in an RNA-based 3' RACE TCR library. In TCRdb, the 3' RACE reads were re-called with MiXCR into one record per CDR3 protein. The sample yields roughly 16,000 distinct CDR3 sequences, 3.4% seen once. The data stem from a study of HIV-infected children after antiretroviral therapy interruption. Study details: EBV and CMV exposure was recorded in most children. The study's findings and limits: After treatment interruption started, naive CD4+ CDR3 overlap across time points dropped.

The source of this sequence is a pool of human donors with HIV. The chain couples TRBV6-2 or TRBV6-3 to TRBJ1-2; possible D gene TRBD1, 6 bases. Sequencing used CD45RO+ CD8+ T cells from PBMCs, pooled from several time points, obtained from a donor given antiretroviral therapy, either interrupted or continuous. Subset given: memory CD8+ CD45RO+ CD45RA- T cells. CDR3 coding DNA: TGTGCCAGCACTCTACGGGGTATGGGGACACCCCTACCTTGGGAGTATGGCTACACCTTC. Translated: CASTLRGMGTPLPWEYGYTF.